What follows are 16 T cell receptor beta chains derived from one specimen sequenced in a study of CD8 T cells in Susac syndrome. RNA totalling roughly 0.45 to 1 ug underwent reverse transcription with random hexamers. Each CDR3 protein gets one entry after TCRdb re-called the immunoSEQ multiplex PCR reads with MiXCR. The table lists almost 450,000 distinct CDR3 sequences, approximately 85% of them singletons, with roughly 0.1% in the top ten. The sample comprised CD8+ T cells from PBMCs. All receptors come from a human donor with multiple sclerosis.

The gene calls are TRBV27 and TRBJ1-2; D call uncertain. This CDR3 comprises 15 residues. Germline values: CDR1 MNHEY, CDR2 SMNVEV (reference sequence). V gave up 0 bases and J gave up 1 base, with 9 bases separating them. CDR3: CASSLSGRGNYGYTF. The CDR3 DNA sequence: TGTGCCAGCAGTTTATCTGGTCGGGGTAACTATGGCTACACCTTC.

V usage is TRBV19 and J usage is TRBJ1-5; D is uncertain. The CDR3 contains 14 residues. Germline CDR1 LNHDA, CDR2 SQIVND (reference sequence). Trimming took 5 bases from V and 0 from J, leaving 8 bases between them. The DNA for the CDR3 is TGTGCCAGTAGTGTACACAATAGCAATCAGCCCCAGCATTTT. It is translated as CASSVHNSNQPQHF.

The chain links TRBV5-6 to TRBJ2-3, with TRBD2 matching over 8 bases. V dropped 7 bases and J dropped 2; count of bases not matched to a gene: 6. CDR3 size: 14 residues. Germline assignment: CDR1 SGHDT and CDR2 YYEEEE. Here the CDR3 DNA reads TGTGCCAGCGGCCGTAGCGGGGTCACAGATACGCAGTATTTT. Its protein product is CASGRSGVTDTQYF.

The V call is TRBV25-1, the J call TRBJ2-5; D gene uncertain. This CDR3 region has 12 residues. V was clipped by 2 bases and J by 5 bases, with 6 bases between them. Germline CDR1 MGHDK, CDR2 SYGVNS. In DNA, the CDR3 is TGTGCCAGCAGTGAAGGGTCTGAGACCCAGTACTTC. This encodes CASSEGSETQYF.

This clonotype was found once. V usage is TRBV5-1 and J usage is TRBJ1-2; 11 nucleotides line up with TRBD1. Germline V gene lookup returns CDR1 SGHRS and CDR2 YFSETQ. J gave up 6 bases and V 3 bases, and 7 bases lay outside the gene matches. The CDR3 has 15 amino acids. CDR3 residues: CASSSRTGGKDGYTF. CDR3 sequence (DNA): TGCGCCAGCAGCTCCCGGACAGGGGGCAAGGATGGCTACACCTTC.

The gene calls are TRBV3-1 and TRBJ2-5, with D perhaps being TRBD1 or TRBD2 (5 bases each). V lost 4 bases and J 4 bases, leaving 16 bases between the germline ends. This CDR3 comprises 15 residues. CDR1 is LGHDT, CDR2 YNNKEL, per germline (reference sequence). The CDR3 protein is CASSPPTGHLETQYF. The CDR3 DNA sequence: TGTGCCAGCAGCCCCCCCACGGGGCATTTAGAGACCCAGTACTTC.

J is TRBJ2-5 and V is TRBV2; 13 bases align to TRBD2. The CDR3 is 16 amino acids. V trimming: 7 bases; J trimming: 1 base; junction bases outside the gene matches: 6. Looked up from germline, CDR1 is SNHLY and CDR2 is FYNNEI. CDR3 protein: CASTSGLAGIQETQYF. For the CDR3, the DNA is TGTGCCAGCACCTCGGGACTAGCGGGGATCCAAGAGACCCAGTACTTC.

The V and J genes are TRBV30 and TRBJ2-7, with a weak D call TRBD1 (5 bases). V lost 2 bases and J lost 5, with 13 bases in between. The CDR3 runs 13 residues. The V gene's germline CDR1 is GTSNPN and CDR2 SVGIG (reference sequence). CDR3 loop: CAWSSQGPNEQYF. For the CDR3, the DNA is TGTGCCTGGAGTTCGCAGGGTCCCAACGAGCAGTACTTC.

The CDR3, as DNA: TGTGCCACCAGCAGAGATTGGGGCCAGATACAAGAGACCCAGTACTTC. Protein product: CATSRDWGQIQETQYF. This chain connects TRBV15 to TRBJ2-5, with D possibly TRBD1 on 5 matching bases. The CDR3 runs 16 residues. V gave up 0 bases and J gave up 2 bases, with 13 bases separating them. The V gene's germline CDR1 is LNHNV and CDR2 YYDKDF (reference sequence).

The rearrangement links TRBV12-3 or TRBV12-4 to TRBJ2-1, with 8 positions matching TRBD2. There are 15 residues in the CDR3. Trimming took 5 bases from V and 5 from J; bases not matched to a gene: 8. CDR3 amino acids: CASSLSAGEDNEQFF. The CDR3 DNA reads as TGTGCCAGCAGTCTATCAGCGGGAGAGGACAATGAGCAGTTCTTC.

The CDR3: CASSLRDRHSYEQYF. The CDR3, as DNA: TGTGCCAGCAGTTTAAGGGACAGGCATTCCTACGAGCAGTACTTC. The chain recombines TRBV27 with TRBJ2-7; TRBD1 matches 8 bases. The CDR3 runs 15 residues. The junction had 4 bases not matched to a gene; V was cut back by 2 bases and J by 1 base. Germline-derived CDR1 and CDR2 are MNHEY and SMNVEV (reference sequence).

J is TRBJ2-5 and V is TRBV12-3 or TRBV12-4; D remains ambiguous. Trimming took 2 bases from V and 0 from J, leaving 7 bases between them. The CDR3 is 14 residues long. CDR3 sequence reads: CASSLKAYQETQYF. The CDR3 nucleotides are TGTGCCAGCAGTTTAAAGGCCTACCAAGAGACCCAGTACTTC.

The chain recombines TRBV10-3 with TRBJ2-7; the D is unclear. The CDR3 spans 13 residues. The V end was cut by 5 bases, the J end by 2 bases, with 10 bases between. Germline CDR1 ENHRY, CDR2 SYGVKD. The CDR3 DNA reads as TGTGCCATCAGTTCGGACCGAACCTACGAGCAGTACTTC. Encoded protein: CAISSDRTYEQYF.

CDR3 protein: CASSPPRRLDTQYF. The CDR3 DNA follows: TGCGCCAGCAGCCCCCCCCGCAGGCTTGATACGCAGTATTTT. This chain uses TRBV4-1 with TRBJ2-3; D gene uncertain. This CDR3 spans 14 amino acids. With 4 bases removed from V and 6 bases from J, the gap between germline ends came to 14 bases. CDR1 MGHRA and CDR2 YSYEKL come from the germline V gene.

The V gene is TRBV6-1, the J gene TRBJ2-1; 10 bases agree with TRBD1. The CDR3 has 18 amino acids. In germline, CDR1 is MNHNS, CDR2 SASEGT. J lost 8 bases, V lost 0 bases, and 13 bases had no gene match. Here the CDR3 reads CASSEAPTPGQGGDEQFF. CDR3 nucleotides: TGTGCCAGCAGTGAAGCTCCGACCCCAGGACAGGGGGGCGATGAGCAGTTCTTC.

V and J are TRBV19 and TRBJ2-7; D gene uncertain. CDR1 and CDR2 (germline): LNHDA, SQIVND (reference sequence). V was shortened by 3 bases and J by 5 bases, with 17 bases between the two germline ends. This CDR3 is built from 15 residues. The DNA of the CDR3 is TGTGCCAGTAGTATCACCCCGGGCCCTGCGGACGAGCAGTACTTC. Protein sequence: CASSITPGPADEQYF.